The 25 T cell receptor beta chains presented below share a single source sample, sequenced in a study of shared clonotypes between healthy human individuals (dated by TCRdb to the early 2020s). Library method: the immunoSEQ multiplex PCR assay. TCRdb obtained this table from immuneACCESS and retained in-frame rearrangements with V and J assigned. These tables miss some clones; where compared with another copy, unresolved V genes account for less than half of the shortfall, and the remainder is unexplained. The sample table lists 2 million to 2.5 million clones, 85% to 95% of them with a count of one. The ten largest clones represent 0.37% of the sample. Sample: naive CD4+ T cells from PBMCs. This specimen's cell subset or site label, interpreted: CD45RA+ positively selected. The receptors were sampled from a man younger than 35 in good health. Some clones in this sample may be carry-over from other donors' samples.

The rearrangement uses TRBV5-1 and TRBJ1-4; TRBD1 is a possible D gene (5 bases). The CDR3 runs 15 residues. Germline V CDR1 and CDR2: SGHRS, YFSETQ. The V gene lost 0 bases and the J gene lost 8 bases, with 14 bases spanning the gap. The CDR3 sequence: CASSLGGGVGEKLFF. The CDR3 DNA reads as TGCGCCAGCAGCTTGGGTGGGGGAGTCGGAGAAAAACTGTTTTTT.

The rearrangement links TRBV6-5 to TRBJ1-3; D unresolved. Germline assignment: CDR1 MNHEY and CDR2 SVGAGI. This CDR3 contains 15 residues. V lost 5 bases to trimming and J lost 3 bases, with 14 bases between them. The CDR3 loop reads CASSPQPRVGNTIYF. The CDR3 nucleotides read TGTGCCAGCAGTCCGCAACCGAGGGTTGGAAACACCATATATTTT.

The chain combines TRBV30 with TRBJ1-2; D remains unclear. Trimming left V 2 bases short and J 7 bases short, with 14 bases between. From germline, CDR1 is GTSNPN and CDR2 SVGIG (reference sequence). The CDR3 contains 13 residues. The CDR3 protein is CAWSTGPSGGYTF. CDR3 nucleotide sequence: TGTGCCTGGAGTACTGGCCCTTCCGGTGGCTACACCTTC.

The chain combines TRBV6-5 with TRBJ2-7; D tentatively reads TRBD1 or TRBD2 (6 bases each). The ends were cut back, 6 bases at V and 0 bases at J, with 15 bases in the middle. CDR1 MNHEY and CDR2 SVGAGI come from the germline V gene. The CDR3 spans 15 residues. Here the CDR3 DNA reads TGTGCCAGCAGCCCGGCCAGGGGACTCTCCTACGAGCAGTACTTC. Translated, it gives CASSPARGLSYEQYF.

The chain employs TRBV6-5 and TRBJ1-2, with 9 bases aligning to TRBD1. V trimming: 6 bases; J trimming: 4 bases; junction bases outside the gene matches: 3. The CDR3 has 13 amino acids. Germline CDR1 MNHEY, CDR2 SVGAGI. CDR3 amino acids: CASRGDRAYGYTF. In DNA form, the CDR3 reads TGTGCCAGCAGGGGGGACAGGGCCTATGGCTACACCTTC.

The chain employs TRBV5-1 and TRBJ1-1; maybe TRBD1 (6 bases). With 4 bases removed from V and 4 bases from J, the gap between germline ends came to 14 bases. Germline V gene sequence: CDR1 SGHRS, CDR2 YFSETQ. CDR3 length equals 14 residues. CDR3 loop: CASSAGRGATEAFF. The CDR3 DNA follows: TGCGCCAGCAGCGCCGGACGGGGGGCCACTGAAGCTTTCTTT.

Of note for this clone: In the same sample, other DNA sequences code for this CDR3. The rearrangement uses TRBV6-5 and TRBJ2-5; maybe TRBD1 (6 bases). CDR3 length: 14 residues. Trimming shortened V by 6 bases and J by 0 bases, and 11 bases separated the two germline ends. Germline CDR1 and CDR2: MNHEY and SVGAGI. The chain's CDR3 is CASSYGTNQETQYF. For the CDR3, the DNA is TGTGCCAGCAGCTACGGGACAAACCAAGAGACCCAGTACTTC.

The rearrangement uses TRBV28 and TRBJ2-1, with 10 bases fitting TRBD2. Unmatched junction bases numbered 13, after V lost 8 bases and J lost 9 bases. The CDR3 consists of 15 residues. Looked up from germline, CDR1 is MDHEN and CDR2 is SYDVKM. The CDR3 region is CASSTGSGRRVEQFF. CDR3 nucleotides: TGTGCCAGCTCCACGGGTAGCGGGAGGAGGGTTGAGCAGTTCTTC.

This clone was observed a few times. The junction does not match germline at one end; this may be a read error. The chain employs TRBV27 and TRBJ1-5; D uncertain. Germline V lookup: CDR1 MNHEY, CDR2 SMNVEV (reference sequence). The CDR3 totals 14 residues. The CDR3 spells CAKILGGDNQPQHF. CDR3 nucleotides: TGCGCCAAAATCCTGGGCGGGGACAATCAGCCCCAGCATTTT.

The chain is built from TRBV28 and TRBJ1-5; a weak D match, TRBD1 (6 bases). CDR3 size: 12 residues. Trimming took 11 bases from V and 6 from J, leaving 14 bases between them. The germline V gene encodes CDR1 MDHEN and CDR2 SYDVKM. The DNA for the CDR3 is TGTGCCTCCGCGGGGGCGGCTCAGCCCCAGCATTTT. Translating gives CASAGAAQPQHF.

The rearrangement joins TRBV7-6 to TRBJ1-2; unclear D gene. Trimming took 0 bases from V and 6 from J, leaving 14 bases between them. This CDR3 has 15 amino acids. The germline CDR1 and CDR2 sequences are SGHVS and FNYEAQ. In DNA, the CDR3 is TGTGCCAGCAGCTTAGCGCTGGCGGACGGTCATGGCTACACCTTC. Amino acids: CASSLALADGHGYTF.

The CDR3 loop is CSVRRGTDTQYF. The CDR3 DNA is TGCAGCGTTAGAAGAGGCACAGATACGCAGTATTTT. V gene TRBV29-1 combines with J gene TRBJ2-3; no clear D gene. Germline assignment: CDR1 SQVTM and CDR2 ANQGSEA. Trimming took off 5 bases at V and 1 base at J, with 7 bases between the two ends. The CDR3 totals 12 residues.

This clone came up once. The V and J genes are TRBV28 and TRBJ2-6; D gene unclear. This CDR3 contains 18 residues. CDR1 and CDR2 (germline): MDHEN, SYDVKM. Trimming removed 3 bases at V and 4 bases at J, with 19 bases between. CDR3 DNA sequence: TGTGCCAGCAGTTTGGATCTCAGGTGGGCTCGCGGGGCCAACGTCCTGACTTTC. Protein: CASSLDLRWARGANVLTF.

The chain uses TRBV6-5 and TRBJ2-7; the match to TRBD2 covers 9 bases. V lost 2 bases to trimming and J lost 7 bases; unmatched junction nucleotides: 9. CDR1 and CDR2 (germline): MNHEY, SVGAGI. This CDR3 region has 15 residues. CDR3 residues: CASSYRGGRGREQYF. The CDR3 coding sequence is TGTGCCAGCAGTTACCGTGGCGGGAGGGGTAGGGAGCAGTACTTC.

CDR3 sequence (DNA): TGCGCCAGCAGGCTAGGGACAGCGAACACCGGGGAGCTGTTTTTT. Amino acids: CASRLGTANTGELFF. This chain uses TRBV4-1 with TRBJ2-2; 7 nucleotides align to TRBD1. V gave up 6 bases and J gave up 0 bases; unmatched junction bases: 4. Per germline, CDR1 MGHRA and CDR2 YSYEKL. The CDR3 has 15 amino acids.

This chain connects TRBV7-8 to TRBJ1-4; possibly TRBD1 for D (6 bases). The germline CDR1 and CDR2 sequences are SGHVS and FQNEAQ. The CDR3 length is 15 residues. The V and J ends lost 5 bases and 7 bases respectively, with 17 bases between them. Here the CDR3 reads CASSPRDTAGEKLFF. The CDR3 nucleotides read TGTGCCAGCAGCCCAAGGGACACCGCGGGTGAAAAACTGTTTTTT.

V is TRBV5-4 and J is TRBJ2-1; TRBD2 agrees at 7 bases. CDR3 length equals 15 residues. Germline-derived CDR1 and CDR2 are SGHNT and YYREEE (reference sequence). The V gene end was trimmed by 1 base and the J gene end by 4 bases; junction bases not matched to a gene: 5. In DNA form, the CDR3 reads TGTGCCAGCAGCTTGAGGGCGGGAGAGTACAATGAGCAGTTCTTC. Translating it yields CASSLRAGEYNEQFF.

The chain combines TRBV28 with TRBJ1-5; 7 bases are shared with TRBD1. Germline lookup yields CDR1 MDHEN and CDR2 SYDVKM. Trimming at V came to 7 bases and at J to 6 bases, leaving 12 bases not matched to a gene. The CDR3 is 15 residues long. CDR3 nucleotide sequence: TGTGCCAGCACTCCTAGGGGTGAGGGGGCTCAGCCCCAGCATTTT. Protein product: CASTPRGEGAQPQHF.

V gene TRBV27 combines with J gene TRBJ2-1; D is unclear. The CDR3 covers 19 residues. Looked up from germline, CDR1 is MNHEY and CDR2 is SMNVEV (reference sequence). Trimming took 7 bases from V and 6 from J, leaving 31 bases between them. The CDR3 DNA is TGTGCCAGCAACCGGTGGGGTGGGAAGGGAAGGGTTCTGGCCAATGAGCAGTTCTTC. Protein sequence: CASNRWGGKGRVLANEQFF.

V usage is TRBV28 and J usage is TRBJ2-7; TRBD1 might be the D (6 bases). This CDR3 is built from 14 residues. V was cut by 8 bases and J by 2 bases, with 16 bases left in between. Germline V gene lookup returns CDR1 MDHEN and CDR2 SYDVKM. CDR3 in DNA: TGTGCCAGCCACGTCACAGGGCGGACCTACGAGCAGTACTTC. Translation gives CASHVTGRTYEQYF. The entire variable domain, with the rest obtained from reference TRBV28 and TRBJ2-7, is as follows: DVKVTQSSRYLVKRTGEKVFLECVQDMDHENMFWYRQDPGLGLRLIYFSYDVKMKEKGDIPEGYSVSREKKERFSLILESASTNQTSMYLCASHVTGRTYEQYFGPGTRLTVT.

This chain links TRBV5-1 with TRBJ2-2, with D perhaps TRBD2 (5 bases). The CDR3 is made up of 15 amino acids. CDR1 is SGHRS and CDR2 is YFSETQ in the germline V gene. V was pared by 1 base and J by 6 bases, with 13 bases between. The CDR3 DNA is TGCGCCAGCAGCTTGTCCCCCAGGACTGCCGGGGAGCTGTTTTTT. As protein: CASSLSPRTAGELFF.

The chain recombines TRBV5-1 with TRBJ2-2, with 8 positions matching TRBD2. This CDR3 comprises 15 residues. V was pared by 4 bases and J by 8 bases, with 10 bases of the junction left unmatched. CDR1 is SGHRS, CDR2 YFSETQ, per germline. CDR3 nucleotide sequence: TGCGCCAGCAGCAAACCGGGACTAGTTTCTGGGGAGCTGTTTTTT. Its translation: CASSKPGLVSGELFF.

V usage is TRBV7-2 and J usage is TRBJ2-7; possible D gene TRBD2, 6 bases. With 5 bases removed from V and 6 bases from J, the gap between germline ends came to 20 bases. The CDR3 has 15 residues. In germline, CDR1 is SGHTA, CDR2 FQGNSA. CDR3 nucleotide sequence: TGTGCCAGCAGCAAATCGGCGGGACCCAGGATCGAGCAGTACTTC. Its translation: CASSKSAGPRIEQYF.

CDR3 protein: CSVVEALGYGYTF. The CDR3 DNA is TGCAGCGTTGTGGAGGCCTTGGGCTATGGCTACACCTTC. This chain uses TRBV29-1 with TRBJ1-2, with D uncertain. Trimming took 4 bases from V and 4 from J, leaving 13 bases between them. Per the germline V gene, CDR1 is SQVTM and CDR2 is ANQGSEA. The CDR3 is 13 amino acids.

In its sample, this clone was seen once. The rearrangement uses TRBV15 and TRBJ1-1; D gene ambiguous. Trimming left V 8 bases short and J 3 bases short, with 16 bases between. The CDR3 has 14 amino acids. CDR1 is LNHNV, CDR2 YYDKDF, per germline (reference sequence). The CDR3 sequence: CATGKTRWDTEAFF. CDR3 coding DNA: TGTGCCACCGGTAAGACCCGGTGGGACACTGAAGCTTTCTTT. The full variable domain, completed using reference TRBV15 and TRBJ1-1, is DAMVIQNPRYQVTQFGKPVTLSCSQTLNHNVMYWYQQKSSQAPKLLFHYYDKDFNNEADTPDNFQSRRPNTSFCFLDIRSPGLGDTAMYLCATGKTRWDTEAFFGQGTRLTVV.